These T cell receptor beta chains were read from a single sample in a study of T cell responses to AZD1222 COVID-19 vaccine. TCRdb's table, derived via immunoSEQ multiplex PCR, lists solely in-frame clones and lacks some. In the table there are about 150,000 clones, 90% of which are singletons. Sequencing used peripheral blood, obtained on day 0 of AZD1222 vaccination. The receptors here all came from an adult in good health. The conserved cysteine and the conserved F or W are not part of the CDR3 here.

V gene,J gene,CDR3 protein
TRBV10-3,TRBJ2-1,AIKSSGTYNEQF
TRBV18,TRBJ1-5,ASSPRQGGNQPQH
TRBV7-9,TRBJ1-4,ASRETENEKLF
TRBV5-1,TRBJ1-1,ASSSDRATEAF
TRBV19,TRBJ2-1,ASSKPGGPSSYNEQF
TRBV27,TRBJ1-2,ASSLYWGPTYGYT
TRBV4-1,TRBJ1-6,ASSQVGTGILSLH
TRBV7-2,TRBJ1-5,ASSLFGQGGNQPQH
TRBV3-1/TRBV3-2,TRBJ1-2,ASSQDTPGTVPKKGYT
TRBV19,TRBJ2-3,ASSTVQGTDTQY
TRBV7-9,TRBJ2-3,ASSIQSGGA
TRBV7-3,TRBJ1-1,ASSQGGRAF
TRBV7-9,TRBJ1-1,ASSSPTGTAGTEAF
TRBV11-2,TRBJ1-6,ASSLEAGTTYNSPLH
TRBV4-3,TRBJ1-2,ASSWTTGTADYGYT
TRBV2,TRBJ2-7,ASKEVLRAYEQY
TRBV7-3,TRBJ1-1,ASSSRGRTEAF
TRBV19,TRBJ2-4,ASSTRGDSAGGPRDIQY
TRBV28,TRBJ2-7,ASSASPGARGAYEQY
TRBV10-1,TRBJ1-1,ASSESQLGGAF
TRBV28,TRBJ1-1,ASSLSTSGWTNTEAF
TRBV27,TRBJ1-6,ASSLLSGRANSPLH
TRBV18,TRBJ1-4,ASSPDPQGEKLF
TRBV30,TRBJ1-5,AAGDSNQPQH
TRBV6-5,TRBJ1-3,AGRTGPNSGNTIY
TRBV6-4,TRBJ2-3,ASSELALAGRTDTQY
TRBV18,TRBJ2-6,ASSPPTTRSGANVLT
TRBV7-9,TRBJ1-5,ASSSEGSNQPQH
TRBV27,TRBJ2-3,ASSGRDTQY
TRBV7-4,TRBJ1-2,ASSRETTTNYGYT
TRBV3-1/TRBV3-2,TRBJ2-3,ASSLGRASTDTQY
TRBV7-2,TRBJ1-3,ASSTGSGNTIY
TRBV12-3/TRBV12-4,TRBJ2-2,ASSKLGTGELF
TRBV7-8,TRBJ1-1,ASSWGDVASTEAF
TRBV11-2,TRBJ2-1,ASSLELWGGRGEQF
TRBV7-9,TRBJ1-1,ASSLPVVRNRGTEAF
TRBV30,TRBJ1-6,AWMPGRADSPLH
TRBV19,TRBJ2-1,ASSIGSSAPSYNEQF
TRBV7-8,TRBJ1-5,ASSLAGTGNQPQH
TRBV5-1,TRBJ2-3,ASSLGGASGDTQY
TRBV10-3,TRBJ1-6,AISESIEPLH